This T cell receptor (beta chain) derives from a study of PD-1 blockade in classical Hodgkin lymphoma. In the study overall: Patients were given intravenous nivolumab, 3 mg/kg, every 2 weeks.

The assay was immunoSEQ multiplex PCR, and TCRdb's table has in-frame clones only and misses some. The sample comprises about 33,000 clones, around three quarters of which are singletons, and almost 4% rests with the top ten. A note on this clone: The antigen is not known.

Time point reported: cycle 4 day 1 (C4D1), after less than 7 weeks of nivolumab. Every patient had relapsed following autologous stem cell transplantation, and cohorts differed in brentuximab vedotin exposure. Best response was recorded as complete response, partial response or progressive disease. General study points: Reports indicated that newly diagnosed patients had lower baseline TCR diversity than healthy donors did. Still unresolved is the cause of the repertoire differences, which may be disease activity or prior therapy.

Looked up from germline, CDR1 is MNHEY and CDR2 is SVGAGI. The CDR3 is 15 amino acids. V lost 5 bases to trimming and J lost 2 bases, with 15 bases between them. The starting material was peripheral blood mononuclear cells (PBMCs), obtained before the fourth cycle of nivolumab. The V call is TRBV6-5, the J call TRBJ2-5; possible D gene TRBD2, 7 bases. The clonotype originates from a human donor with classical Hodgkin lymphoma. This chain's CDR3 is CASSPTGRGQETQYF. DNA for the CDR3: TGTGCCAGCAGTCCTACAGGGAGGGGACAAGAGACCCAGTACTTC.